This T cell receptor beta chain was recovered during a study of spatial heterogeneity in lung cancer. Germline CDR1 is SGHRS and CDR2 is YFSETQ. Trimming stripped 0 bases from V and 8 bases from J, with 14 bases between. CDR3 length equals 15 residues. The time point is: sample taken at primary tumor resection. Researchers sequenced whole RNA taken from tumor, nontumor lung or frozen PBMC without sorting. Samples came from approximately 65 TRACERx patients with untreated early-stage lung cancer. A single record per CDR3 protein comes from TCRdb applying MiXCR to the 5' RACE reads. The sample yields 2,500 to 3,000 distinct CDR3 sequences, over 9.5% seen once. This clonotype came up a few times.

The input for sequencing was normal lung tissue next to the tumor, taken at surgery. The rearrangement uses TRBV5-1 and TRBJ2-2, with D hard to call. The TCR originated in a male donor with early-stage non-small cell lung cancer. Here the CDR3 reads CASSLGQEYRGELFF. CDR3 sequence (DNA): TGCGCCAGCAGCTTGGGCCAGGAGTACAGAGGGGAGCTGTTTTTT.